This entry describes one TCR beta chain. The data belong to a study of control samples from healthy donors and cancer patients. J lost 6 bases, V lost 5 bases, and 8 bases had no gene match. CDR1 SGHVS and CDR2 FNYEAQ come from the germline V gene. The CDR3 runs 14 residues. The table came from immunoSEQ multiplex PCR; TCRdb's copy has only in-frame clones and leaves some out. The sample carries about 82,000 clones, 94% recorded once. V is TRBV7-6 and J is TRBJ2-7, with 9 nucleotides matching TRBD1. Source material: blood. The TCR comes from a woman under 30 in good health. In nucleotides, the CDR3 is TGTGCCAGCAGCCTTCCGGGACAGGGTGGCGAGCAGTACTTC. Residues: CASSLPGQGGEQYF.